What follows describes a single TCR beta chain. The antigen it recognizes is unknown. Base qualities are missing; no much larger clone stands one base away. This sample is part of a study of T cell repertoires in cytomegalovirus infection (dated by TCRdb to about 2019). Background for the entire study: Peptide stimulations targeted recently identified HLA-C-restricted CMV epitopes, whose presentation resists viral immunomodulation, together with well-studied HLA-B-restricted epitopes. Donor HLA type was relevant to the analysis, as public TCR beta signatures indicated carriage of CMV infection together with the matching HLA type. Beyond this particular receptor, the publication reports: The ex vivo response was dominated by HLA-C-restricted CMV-specific TCR beta clonotypes, and the single most frequent clonotype in two of eight donors was supplied by these HLA-C-restricted clonotypes. Cumulative frequency of public TCR beta family members discriminated carriers of CMV infection plus the relevant HLA type in this cohort and an independent approximately 350-donor cohort.

V is pared back by 6 bases and J by 0 bases, with 10 bases lying between the germline termini. The germline V gene (reference sequence) yields LNHDA for CDR1 and SQIVND for CDR2. The CDR3 runs 14 amino acids, cysteine and phenylalanine included. This entry keeps only the CDR3 DNA: 42 bases, framed from base 1. Sequencing was carried out with an Illumina HiSeq 1500. TCRdb reanalyzed the raw reads on its own, using fastp at Q25 for trimming and MiXCR for clone calling, and kept in-frame beta chains. Identical CDR3 proteins give one entry, which carries the most common genes and DNA. This sample comprises 350,000 to 400,000 distinct CDR3 sequences, approximately 35% of them detected only once. The top ten hold 13% of the sample. Per the publication, the treatment or condition label means: in vitro stimulation with specific CMV peptide epitopes to enrich CMV-specific T cells.

This TCR was sampled from a human donor in good health (CMV status not recorded). Some clones in this sample may be carry-over from other donors' samples. The sequence links TRBV19 to TRBJ2-3; tentative D gene TRBD2, with 7 bases matching. Sequencing was performed on cultured PBMCs, taken from culture after CMV antigen stimulation. The CDR3 corresponds to CASRRGGSTDTQYF. At the DNA level, the sequence is TGTGCCAGTAGAAGGGGGGGGAGCACAGATACGCAGTATTTT.